The rows below give T cell receptor beta chains drawn from one sample of a study of beta chain features in type 1 diabetes. Clones were read by immunoSEQ multiplex PCR, and TCRdb kept only the in-frame ones, dropping some. This sample has hundreds of thousands of clones, with approximately 28% found just once. The sequenced material came from naive CD4+ T cells from blood. The receptors come from a man aged 18-30 years in good health. The CDR3 runs from the conserved cysteine through the conserved F or W. D genes are given only for firm matches. Clone size is not always given. Where it is, it says once, few, many or a class for expanded clones.

TRBJ2-3,TRBV9,NA,TRBD2,TGTGCCAGCAGCGTAGAGGCTAGCGGGCCAGATACGCAGTATTTT,CASSVEASGPDTQYF
TRBJ2-3,TRBV18,NA,NA,TGTGCCAGCTCACCACCCGGGGGAGGCACAGATACGCAGTATTTT,CASSPPGGGTDTQYF
TRBJ2-1,TRBV30,NA,NA,TGTGCCTGGAGTGTCTTAAGGGGGCCTAGCGGGCTTAGAGGCAATGAGCAGTTCTTC,CAWSVLRGPSGLRGNEQFF
TRBJ2-3,TRBV7-2,NA,TRBD1,TGTGCCAGCAGCTCCCTGGGACAGGGAACAGATACGCAGTATTTT,CASSSLGQGTDTQYF
TRBJ2-7,TRBV13,NA,TRBD2,TGTGCCAGCAGCGCCGGACTAGCGGGAGGGTACTACGAGCAGTACTTC,CASSAGLAGGYYEQYF
TRBJ2-7,TRBV4-1,NA,TRBD1,TGCGCCAGCAGCGCAACCCTGGGACAGCGTGACTCCTACGAGCAGTACTTC,CASSATLGQRDSYEQYF
TRBJ2-1,TRBV9,NA,NA,TGTGCCAGCAGCTCCTCTCGGGAGCGCATCAACAATGAGCAGTTCTTC,CASSSSRERINNEQFF
TRBJ2-5,TRBV5-4,once,TRBD1,TGTGCCAGCAGCTTGCCCTCGGGACAGGGGTTAGAGACCCAGTACTTC,CASSLPSGQGLETQYF
TRBJ2-7,TRBV15,NA,NA,TGTGCCACCAGCAGAGATAGAACTTCTTCACAGTTC,CATSRDRTSSQF
TRBJ2-5,TRBV4-3,few,TRBD2,TGCGCCAGCCGACTAGCGGGTCAAGAGACCCAGTACTTC,CASRLAGQETQYF
TRBJ2-3,TRBV9,NA,TRBD2,TGTGCCAGCAGCGTAGGGAGCCTAGCGGGAGGGGTCCCAGATACGCAGTATTTT,CASSVGSLAGGVPDTQYF
TRBJ2-1,TRBV23-1,few,NA,TGCGCCAGCAGTCCGCGGGTGGGGGCCGATGAGCAGTTCTTC,CASSPRVGADEQFF
TRBJ2-5,TRBV13,NA,TRBD2,TGTGCCCGAATGATAGCGGGGAGAGGGACCCAGTACTTC,CARMIAGRGTQYF
TRBJ2-3,TRBV5-4,NA,TRBD1,TGTGCCAGCAGCCATCCGGGACAGCATACCACAGATACGCAGTATTTT,CASSHPGQHTTDTQYF
TRBJ2-7,TRBV13,NA,NA,TGTGCCAGCAGCTTACCGGGAGTCTCCTACGAGCAGTACTTC,CASSLPGVSYEQYF
TRBJ2-5,TRBV5-1,NA,NA,TGCGCCAGCAGTTCACTTGGGGGGCTCCGGGAGACCCAGTACTTC,CASSSLGGLRETQYF
TRBJ2-7,TRBV7-2,NA,NA,TGTGCCAGCAGCGCGGAGAGGAGCTCCTACGAGCAGTACTTC,CASSAERSSYEQYF
TRBJ2-1,TRBV19,NA,NA,TGTGCCAGTAGTATACTAGTCCGGGACCGAAATGAGCAGTTCTTC,CASSILVRDRNEQFF
TRBJ1-1,TRBV25-1,NA,TRBD1,TGTGCCAGCAGTGAATGGGACAGTATGAACACTGAAGCTTTCTTT,CASSEWDSMNTEAFF
TRBJ2-1,TRBV4-3,few,NA,TGCGCCAGCAGCCAAGATTTCAGCGCCCGACGAGTTGAGCAGTTCTTC,CASSQDFSARRVEQFF
TRBJ1-4,TRBV23-1,few,NA,TGCGCCAGCAGTCGCCCAGACAGTCCAACTAATGAAAAACTGTTTTTT,CASSRPDSPTNEKLFF
TRBJ2-5,TRBV7-9,once,TRBD2,TGTGCCAGCAGCCCTCCGGCGGGGGTCCAAGAGACCCAGTACTTC,CASSPPAGVQETQYF
TRBJ2-7,TRBV6-1,few,NA,TGTGCCAGCAGTGCTAGACTCTCCCACGAGCAGTACTTC,CASSARLSHEQYF
TRBJ2-3,TRBV11-2,NA,NA,TGTGCCAGCAGCACAGGCGCCTCCACAGATACGCAGTATTTT,CASSTGASTDTQYF